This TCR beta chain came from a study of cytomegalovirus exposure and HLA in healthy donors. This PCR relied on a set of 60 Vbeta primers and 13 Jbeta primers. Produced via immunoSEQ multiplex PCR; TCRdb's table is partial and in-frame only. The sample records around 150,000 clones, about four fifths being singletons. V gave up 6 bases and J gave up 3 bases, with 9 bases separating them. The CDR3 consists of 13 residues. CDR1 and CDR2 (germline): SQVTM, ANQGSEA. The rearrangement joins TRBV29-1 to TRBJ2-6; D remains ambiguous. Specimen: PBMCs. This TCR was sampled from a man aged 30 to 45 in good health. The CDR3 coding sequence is TGCAGCGTCGCCGACTTTGGGGCCAACGTCCTGACTTTC. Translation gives CSVADFGANVLTF.